The sequence of this T cell receptor (beta chain) was determined in a study of technical replicates of blood from a handful of donors (dated by TCRdb to about 2017). Library method: the immunoSEQ multiplex PCR assay. TCRdb holds this immuneACCESS table with in-frame rearrangements only. Some clones are missing; in checked studies, unresolved V genes explain under half, and the rest has no known cause. For this sample there are some 74,000 clones; approximately 92% appear just once. The top ten constitute approximately 0.34% of the sample. Notes on this clone: It lacks a known antigen. The record has no base qualities; no much larger clone is one base away.

There are 14 amino acids in the CDR3, from cysteine to phenylalanine inclusive. This entry keeps only the CDR3 DNA: 42 bases, framed from base 1. Trimming leaves V shorter by 2 bases and J shorter by 5 bases, with the junction holding 7 bases beyond the gene matches. According to the germline V gene, CDR1 reads SGHRS and CDR2 reads YFSETQ. The source material was T cells isolated from PBMCs. Recombination linked TRBV5-1 to TRBJ2-7, with 7 central nucleotides matching TRBD1. This receptor was taken from a human donor in good health. The nucleotide sequence is given as TGCGCCAGCAGCTTAGAGGGGGCGACCGACGAGCAGTACTTC. The translation is CASSLEGATDEQYF.